The 26 T cell receptor beta chains presented below share a single source sample, sequenced in a study of memory CD4+ T cells and cytomegalovirus serostatus. The sort gate was single viable CD3+CD4+CD8-CD45RO+ cells for memory CD4+ T cells. Profiled with immunoSEQ multiplex PCR; TCRdb holds only in-frame clones, not every one. This sample has 35,000 to 50,000 clones, with roughly 79% found just once. The sample comprised memory CD4+ T cells from blood. The receptors derive from an adult in good health and CMV-seronegative.

This clone was seen a few times. The gene calls are TRBV10-3 and TRBJ1-1, with D possibly matching TRBD1 (6 bases). Per the germline V gene, CDR1 is ENHRY and CDR2 is SYGVKD. CDR3 length: 14 amino acids. With 6 bases removed from V and 1 base from J, the gap between germline ends came to 12 bases. CDR3 sequence reads: CAISLRDKNTEAFF. The CDR3 DNA is TGTGCCATCAGCTTGAGGGACAAGAACACTGAAGCTTTCTTT.

This clone was picked up one time. V and J are TRBV6-5 and TRBJ1-4; D is unclear. The CDR3 extends over 14 amino acids. CDR1 is MNHEY, CDR2 SVGAGI, per germline. V dropped 6 bases and J dropped 5 bases, with 13 bases sitting between them. CDR3 protein: CASRTRGGNEKLFF. CDR3 in DNA: TGTGCCAGCAGGACCCGCGGAGGGAATGAAAAACTGTTTTTT.

The chain joins TRBV6-5 to TRBJ1-6; D might be TRBD1 (5 bases). Germline V lookup: CDR1 MNHEY, CDR2 SVGAGI. This CDR3 has 15 residues. V dropped 7 bases and J dropped 0 bases, with 10 bases sitting between them. The CDR3 region has the DNA TGTGCCAGCATTAGAGACAGCTCCTATAATTCACCCCTCCACTTT. Protein product: CASIRDSSYNSPLHF.

CDR3 in amino acids: CASSLEGGARAFF. CDR3 in DNA: TGCGCCAGCAGCTTGGAGGGGGGGGCGCGAGCTTTCTTT. This chain joins TRBV5-1 and TRBJ1-1; TRBD1 might be the D (6 bases). CDR1 is SGHRS and CDR2 is YFSETQ in the germline V gene. The CDR3 contains 13 residues. V was shortened by 0 bases and J by 10 bases, with 13 bases between the two germline ends.

In its sample, this clone was seen once. This rearrangement joins TRBV11-3 to TRBJ2-3; D might be TRBD1 (5 bases). Germline assignment: CDR1 SGHNT and CDR2 YENEEA. V was cut by 5 bases and J by 6 bases, with 9 bases left in between. The CDR3 runs to 12 residues. CDR3 region: CASSGNRDTQYF. The CDR3 DNA reads as TGTGCCAGCAGCGGGAACAGGGATACGCAGTATTTT.

V and J are TRBV7-9 and TRBJ2-5, with 8 nucleotides matching TRBD2. The J segment lost 7 bases and the V segment lost 5 bases, leaving 9 bases of the junction unmatched. The germline gives CDR1 SEHNR, CDR2 FQNEAQ (reference sequence). This CDR3 region has 14 residues. This CDR3 is CASSPPGSGVTQYF. The CDR3 DNA reads as TGTGCCAGCAGCCCCCCGGGTAGCGGGGTGACCCAGTACTTC.

This chain links TRBV29-1 with TRBJ2-7; D unresolved. The CDR3 sequence is 14 residues long. The ends were cut back, 1 base at V and 4 bases at J, with 14 bases in the middle. Looked up from germline, CDR1 is SQVTM and CDR2 is ANQGSEA. The CDR3 region has the DNA TGCAGCGTTGAAGGCCCGGGTCGCGGATACGAGCAGTACTTC. Translation gives CSVEGPGRGYEQYF.

The chain links TRBV6-5 to TRBJ1-1; no clear D. The CDR3 totals 16 residues. V was shortened by 0 bases and J by 4 bases, with 15 bases between the two germline ends. Germline assignment: CDR1 MNHEY and CDR2 SVGAGI. The CDR3 DNA is TGTGCCAGCAGTTACTCGAGGCTAATGTTGCCCACTGAAGCTTTCTTT. It codes for CASSYSRLMLPTEAFF.

This clone showed up just a few times. CDR3 sequence (DNA): TGTGCCACCCGGGACAACCAATTACCCTATGGCTACACCTTC. Encoded protein: CATRDNQLPYGYTF. The V gene is TRBV6-4, the J gene TRBJ1-2; a possible D gene is TRBD1 (6 bases). Germline CDR1 and CDR2: MRHNA and SNTAGT. V was shortened by 10 bases and J by 4 bases, with 19 bases between the two germline ends. The CDR3 spans 14 residues.

The rearrangement links TRBV27 to TRBJ2-2, with D uncertain. The CDR3 runs 12 residues. Germline-derived CDR1 and CDR2 are MNHEY and SMNVEV (reference sequence). Trimming removed 2 bases at V and 2 bases at J, with 0 bases between. CDR3 sequence: CASSLNTGELFF. The DNA for the CDR3 is TGTGCCAGCAGTTTAAACACCGGGGAGCTGTTTTTT.

This sequence joins TRBV7-2 and TRBJ1-3, with D unresolved. With 4 bases removed from V and 4 bases from J, the gap between germline ends came to 11 bases. CDR1 and CDR2 from the germline V gene are SGHTA and FQGNSA. The CDR3 runs to 14 residues. The CDR3 coding sequence is TGTGCCAGCAGCTATGGTGCAACAGGAAACACCATATATTTT. Its translation is CASSYGATGNTIYF. Combining the CDR3 with reference TRBV7-2 and TRBJ1-3 gives the whole variable domain GAGVSQSPSNKVTEKGKDVELRCDPISGHTALYWYRQSLGQGLEFLIYFQGNSAPDKSGLPSDRFSAERTGGSVSTLTIQRTQQEDSAVYLCASSYGATGNTIYFGEGSWLTVV.

This clone has only a few counts. The chain carries TRBV12-5 and TRBJ1-6, with TRBD1 as a possible D gene (6 bases). The CDR3 sequence is 17 residues long. V was shortened by 3 bases and J by 9 bases, with 21 bases between the two germline ends. Germline V gene sequence: CDR1 LGHNT, CDR2 FRNRAP. CDR3 loop: CASGFTSGPGVSSPLHF. CDR3 DNA sequence: TGTGCTAGTGGTTTCACCTCGGGGCCAGGGGTCAGTTCACCCCTCCACTTT.

The chain employs TRBV10-2 and TRBJ2-7; 7 bases map to TRBD2. The CDR3 is 13 residues long. Germline V lookup: CDR1 WSHSY, CDR2 SAAADI. With 0 bases clipped from V and 7 bases from J, the junction kept 3 bases outside the gene matches. CDR3 bases: TGCGCCAGCAGTGAGTCGGCCGGGAGGGAGCAGTACTTC. Protein sequence: CASSESAGREQYF.

V usage is TRBV11-3 and J usage is TRBJ2-1; D unclear. This CDR3 is 13 amino acids long. V was shortened by 4 bases and J by 5 bases, with 9 bases between the two germline ends. CDR1 SGHNT and CDR2 YENEEA come from the germline V gene. CDR3 residues: CASSSIRDNEQFF. CDR3 nucleotides: TGTGCCAGCAGCTCCATTAGGGACAATGAGCAGTTCTTC.

This chain connects TRBV7-6 to TRBJ1-3; D is uncertain. Germline V gene data show CDR1 as SGHVS and CDR2 as FNYEAQ. The V and J ends lost 0 bases and 3 bases respectively, with 0 bases between them. The CDR3 contains 12 residues. The CDR3 DNA sequence: TGTGCCAGCAGCTTAGCTGGAAACACCATATATTTT. Its translation: CASSLAGNTIYF.

The V and J genes are TRBV5-6 and TRBJ1-5, with 7 bases matching TRBD1. This CDR3 is built from 15 residues. The germline V gene encodes CDR1 SGHDT and CDR2 YYEEEE. Trimming removed 1 base from V and 2 bases from J; junction bases left unmatched: 3. DNA for the CDR3: TGTGCCAGCAGCTTGTCTGGACAGGGCAATCAGCCCCAGCATTTT. Encoded protein: CASSLSGQGNQPQHF.

This chain connects TRBV5-1 to TRBJ1-1; D is unresolved. The V gene lost 1 base and the J gene lost 1 base, with 11 bases spanning the gap. The CDR3 has 15 amino acids. In germline, CDR1 is SGHRS, CDR2 YFSETQ. Written as DNA, the CDR3 is TGCGCCAGCAGCTTGTTTGGAGATAAGAACACTGAAGCTTTCTTT. It yields the protein CASSLFGDKNTEAFF.

This chain joins TRBV7-9 and TRBJ1-2; D is uncertain. The CDR3 contains 14 residues. Trimming stripped 5 bases from V and 8 bases from J, with 18 bases between. Germline-derived CDR1 and CDR2 are SEHNR and FQNEAQ (reference sequence). The CDR3 is CASSRGSHLIGYTF. DNA of the CDR3: TGTGCCAGCAGCCGCGGATCTCACCTCATCGGCTACACCTTC.

The rearrangement uses TRBV10-2 and TRBJ2-7; D possibly uses TRBD1 or TRBD2 (5 bases each). The CDR3 consists of 16 residues. V was cut by 7 bases and J by 0 bases, with 19 bases left in between. Germline loops: CDR1 WSHSY, CDR2 SAAADI. CDR3 loop: CASTRTGADGSYEQYF. CDR3 bases: TGCGCCAGCACTCGAACCGGGGCTGATGGCTCCTACGAGCAGTACTTC.

The chain couples TRBV10-1 to TRBJ2-3; D uncertain. In germline, CDR1 is WNHNN, CDR2 SYGVQD (reference sequence). Trimming left V 2 bases short and J 3 bases short, with 0 bases between. This CDR3 spans 11 amino acids. For the CDR3, the DNA is TGCGCCAGCAGTGAGACAGATACGCAGTATTTT. It encodes CASSETDTQYF.

The chain links TRBV5-4 to TRBJ1-4, with D maybe TRBD1 (6 bases). This CDR3 comprises 15 residues. V was shortened by 0 bases and J by 3 bases, with 9 bases between the two germline ends. Germline V gene data show CDR1 as SGHNT and CDR2 as YYREEE (reference sequence). CDR3 nucleotides: TGTGCCAGCAGCTTGGGAGGGGGGGCTAATGAAAAACTGTTTTTT. Its protein is CASSLGGGANEKLFF.

The V call is TRBV5-1, the J call TRBJ2-1, with TRBD2 as a possible D gene (7 bases). The CDR3 sequence is 17 residues long. Per germline, CDR1 SGHRS and CDR2 YFSETQ. Trimming cost V 1 base and J 0 bases, with 14 bases left between them. The DNA of the CDR3 is TGCGCCAGCAGCTTGAAATCGGGGGGCCTCTCCTACAATGAGCAGTTCTTC. Translating gives CASSLKSGGLSYNEQFF.

The J gene is TRBJ1-5, the V gene TRBV6-6, with 7 positions matching TRBD1. The CDR3 is 16 amino acids. After removal of 6 bases from V and 4 bases from J, the junction contained 12 bases not matched to a gene. Germline V gene lookup returns CDR1 MNHNY and CDR2 SVGAGI (reference sequence). The chain's CDR3 is CASSRGFTGENQPQHF. The CDR3 DNA reads as TGTGCCAGCAGCCGCGGATTTACAGGGGAGAATCAGCCCCAGCATTTT.

The rearrangement joins TRBV11-2 to TRBJ1-5; 8 nucleotides align to TRBD1. The V gene's germline CDR1 is SGHAT and CDR2 FQNNGV. V was clipped by 4 bases and J by 7 bases; unmatched bases: 9. The CDR3 is 15 amino acids. CDR3 in amino acids: CASSSLRGLGQPQHF. CDR3 DNA sequence: TGTGCCAGCAGCTCCCTCAGGGGGCTGGGCCAGCCCCAGCATTTT.

In DNA, the CDR3 is TGTGCCAGCAGCCGTGGGGCTAGCGGGGGGCACAATGAGCAGTTCTTC. It is translated as CASSRGASGGHNEQFF. The rearrangement uses TRBV7-6 and TRBJ2-1; TRBD2 matches 11 bases. Germline V lookup: CDR1 SGHVS, CDR2 FNYEAQ. The CDR3 has 16 residues. The V and J ends lost 5 bases and 5 bases, in that order; junction bases with no gene match: 8. Complete variable domain (other parts from reference TRBV7-6 and TRBJ2-1): GAGVSQSPRYKVTKRGQDVALRCDPISGHVSLYWYRQALGQGPEFLTYFNYEAQQDKSGLPNDRFSAERPEGSISTLTIQRTEQRDSAMYRCASSRGASGGHNEQFFGPGTRLTVL.

The chain combines TRBV7-9 with TRBJ1-1, with D perhaps matching TRBD1 (6 bases). The V end was cut by 5 bases, the J end by 5 bases, with 12 bases between. The CDR3 has 13 amino acids. Germline V gene sequence: CDR1 SEHNR, CDR2 FQNEAQ (reference sequence). This chain's CDR3 is CASSKNDRTEAFF. Here the CDR3 DNA reads TGTGCCAGCAGCAAAAACGACAGGACTGAAGCTTTCTTT. The full variable domain, in which reference TRBV7-9 and TRBJ1-1 provide the parts outside the CDR3, is DTGVSQNPRHKITKRGQNVTFRCDPISEHNRLYWYRQTLGQGPEFLTYFQNEAQLEKSRLLSDRFSAERPKGSFSTLEIQRTEQGDSAMYLCASSKNDRTEAFFGQGTRLTVV.